Listed below are T cell receptor beta chains from one sample, sequenced in a study of OX40 agonist ivuxolimab in advanced cancers. Data came from immunoSEQ multiplex PCR; TCRdb stores just in-frame clones and leaves some out. This table has 85,000 to 100,000 clones, about 85% appearing once. Material: CD4+ or CD8+ T cells sorted from blood, obtained in a trial of the OX40 agonist ivuxolimab. The source of these receptors is an adult with an advanced solid tumor such as melanoma, head and neck, liver or kidney cancer. CDR3s include the opening cysteine and the closing phenylalanine or tryptophan. A D gene is named only where the DNA matches it firmly. Size values are once, few and many counts, or a class for expanded clones, and some rows have none.

v_gene	j_gene	abundance	d_gene	CDR3aa	CDR3nt
TRBV29-1	TRBJ2-7	.	TRBD1	CSVGTADEQYF	TGCAGCGTCGGGACAGCCGACGAGCAGTACTTC
TRBV4-1	TRBJ2-5	.	.	CASSQEARQEETQYF	TGCGCCAGCAGCCAAGAAGCACGGCAGGAAGAGACCCAGTACTTC
TRBV6-1	TRBJ1-5	.	.	CASTPLGSHQPQHF	TGTGCCAGCACTCCTCTTGGGAGCCATCAGCCCCAGCATTTT
TRBV10-2	TRBJ2-3	once	TRBD2	CASSESRTSGVNTQYF	TGCGCCAGCAGTGAGTCGCGGACTAGCGGTGTTAATACGCAGTATTTT
TRBV5-3	TRBJ2-7	.	.	CASTLGRGIYEQYF	TGTGCCAGCACCCTGGGAAGGGGTATCTACGAGCAGTACTTC
TRBV27	TRBJ2-3	.	.	CASSFGYSTDTQYF	TGTGCCAGCAGCTTTGGTTATAGCACAGATACGCAGTATTTT
TRBV5-4	TRBJ2-3	.	TRBD2	CASSSGTSGWADTQYF	TGTGCCAGCAGCTCAGGGACTAGCGGGTGGGCAGATACGCAGTATTTT
TRBV5-1	TRBJ2-3	.	.	CASTEASQPSTDTQYF	TGCGCCAGCACCGAGGCTAGCCAGCCTAGCACAGATACGCAGTATTTT
TRBV5-4	TRBJ2-1	.	.	CASSLVPGSSYNEQFF	TGTGCCAGCAGCTTGGTTCCCGGGAGCTCCTACAATGAGCAGTTCTTC
TRBV7-2	TRBJ2-7	.	.	CASSDIAAETYDEQYF	TGTGCCAGCAGTGATATAGCCGCGGAGACCTACGACGAGCAGTACTTC
TRBV10-3	TRBJ2-6	.	.	CAISESGANVLTF	TGTGCCATCAGTGAAAGTGGGGCCAACGTCCTGACTTTC
TRBV5-8	TRBJ2-7	.	TRBD2	CGTRDYQIYEQYF	TGTGGCACCCGGGACTATCAGATCTACGAGCAGTACTTC
TRBV7-9	TRBJ1-1	.	TRBD1	CASSLQGQGVAFF	TGTGCCAGCAGCTTACAGGGACAGGGGGTGGCTTTCTTT
TRBV28	TRBJ2-2	.	.	CASSLFSGELFF	TGTGCCAGCAGTTTATTTAGCGGGGAGCTGTTTTTT
TRBV7-2	TRBJ2-5	.	.	CASSFGRGGQETQYF	TGTGCCAGCAGCTTCGGGCGAGGGGGACAAGAGACCCAGTACTTC
TRBV10-1	TRBJ2-7	.	.	CASSDGGSATYEQYF	TGCGCCAGCAGTGATGGGGGCTCGGCAACCTACGAGCAGTACTTC
TRBV28	TRBJ2-1	.	.	CASKTAGRYNEQFF	TGTGCCAGCAAGACGGCAGGGCGTTACAATGAGCAGTTCTTC
TRBV4-3	TRBJ2-6	.	.	CASSQVKGSGANVLTF	TGCGCCAGCAGCCAAGTTAAGGGCTCTGGGGCCAACGTCCTGACTTTC
TRBV2	TRBJ2-7	.	.	CASSDNLAGEQYF	TGTGCCAGCAGTGATAATCTCGCCGGCGAGCAGTACTTC
TRBV11-3	TRBJ2-1	.	TRBD2	CASSFTSANEQFF	TGTGCCAGCAGCTTTACTAGCGCCAATGAGCAGTTCTTC
TRBV6-1	TRBJ2-2	.	.	CASSEGVHFLSGELFF	TGTGCCAGCAGTGAAGGTGTCCATTTTTTGTCCGGGGAGCTGTTTTTT
TRBV18	TRBJ2-5	.	.	CASSPPWTQETQYF	TGTGCCAGCTCACCGCCCTGGACACAAGAGACCCAGTACTTC
TRBV2	TRBJ2-7	few	TRBD1	CASTGQEYAREQYF	TGTGCCAGCACAGGACAGGAGTACGCTAGGGAGCAGTACTTC
TRBV11-3	TRBJ2-1	.	TRBD2	CASSSLELVSSGRAGEQFF	TGTGCCAGCAGTTCGTTGGAGTTGGTCAGTAGCGGGAGGGCGGGGGAGCAGTTCTTC
TRBV2	TRBJ1-3	few	.	CASSGLRASGNTIYF	TGTGCCAGCAGCGGATTGAGGGCTTCTGGAAACACCATATATTTT
TRBV30	TRBJ2-7	.	.	CAWGDHAYEQYF	TGTGCCTGGGGGGACCACGCCTACGAGCAGTACTTC
TRBV6-1	TRBJ2-7	many	TRBD2	CASSEGVAGGYEQYF	TGTGCCAGCAGTGAAGGGGTAGCGGGAGGCTACGAGCAGTACTTC
TRBV7-2	TRBJ2-7	.	TRBD1	CASSRHRDRLYEQYF	TGTGCCAGCAGTCGTCACAGGGACAGACTGTACGAGCAGTACTTC
TRBV6-5	TRBJ2-7	.	.	CASSYSVGGYEQYF	TGTGCCAGCAGTTACTCGGTGGGTGGCTACGAGCAGTACTTC
TRBV18	TRBJ2-1	.	.	CASSPRAAGYLGEQFF	TGTGCCAGCTCACCACGGGCAGCGGGTTATCTGGGTGAGCAGTTCTTC
TRBV27	TRBJ2-5	.	.	CASSLNFLDTQYF	TGTGCCAGCAGCCTCAACTTTTTGGACACCCAGTACTTC